This passage covers 15 T cell receptor beta chains from one sample sequenced in a study of blood T cell repertoires in COVID-19. Libraries were prepared by immunoSEQ multiplex PCR; TCRdb keeps only in-frame clonotypes and omits some of them. Among 300,000 or so clones listed, about nine tenths were seen once. The sample taken for sequencing was PBMCs or T cells enriched from blood (not recorded which). The receptors originated from a woman aged 45-59 years who had been exposed to COVID-19.

V and J are TRBV7-2 and TRBJ1-3; 7 bases fit TRBD1. This CDR3 spans 14 amino acids. The trim removed 5 bases at V and 4 bases at J, leaving 5 bases unmatched. Per germline, CDR1 SGHTA and CDR2 FQGNSA. The CDR3 is CASSEQGLGNTIYF. As DNA, the CDR3 is TGTGCCAGCAGCGAACAGGGGTTGGGAAACACCATATATTTT.

J is TRBJ1-2 and V is TRBV6-1, with D possibly TRBD1 on 5 matching bases. Looked up from germline, CDR1 is MNHNS and CDR2 is SASEGT. The CDR3 covers 13 residues. The V end was cut by 2 bases, the J end by 7 bases, with 11 bases between. The CDR3 reads CASSERGGLGYTF. The CDR3 region has the DNA TGTGCCAGCAGTGAACGCGGGGGACTTGGCTACACCTTC.

The chain uses TRBV28 and TRBJ2-3; a possible D gene is TRBD1 (6 bases). Germline V gene data show CDR1 as MDHEN and CDR2 as SYDVKM. Trimming pared 9 bases from V and 5 bases from J, leaving 12 bases between. The CDR3 sequence is 12 residues long. The CDR3 nucleotides read TGTGCCAGTAAGGACAGTGGAGATACGCAGTATTTT. Translating it yields CASKDSGDTQYF.

This chain uses TRBV5-6 with TRBJ1-4; D ambiguous. CDR3 length: 16 residues. Trimming removed 4 bases at V and 7 bases at J, with 20 bases between. Per the germline V gene, CDR1 is SGHDT and CDR2 is YYEEEE. The CDR3: CASSPIEAGMGEKLFF. The CDR3, as DNA: TGTGCCAGCAGCCCGATCGAGGCGGGGATGGGTGAAAAACTGTTTTTT.

The rearrangement uses TRBV21-1 and TRBJ1-5; the D call of TRBD1 is as the table states it, not checked on the DNA. TRBV21-1 represents a pseudogene. CDR3 length equals 17 residues. The CDR3 DNA reads TGTGCCAGCAGCAAAGTTGGGCAAGGCCCGTTGAATCAGCCCCAGCATTTT. It encodes CASSKVGQGPLNQPQHF.

In this sample, this clone turned up a few times. The junction does not match germline at one end; this may be a read error. The chain carries TRBV19 and TRBJ2-7, with 8 bases lining up with TRBD2. The CDR3 contains 13 residues. Germline values: CDR1 LNHDA, CDR2 SQIVND (reference sequence). The CDR3 bases are TGTGCCAGTAGTCTCACGGGAGGTAGCGGGGTTAACTTC. Its translation is CASSLTGGSGVNF.

The chain carries TRBV4-2 and TRBJ2-3; TRBD2 matches 11 bases. The CDR3 length is 16 residues. The V and J ends lost 6 bases and 2 bases, in that order; junction bases with no gene match: 7. Germline CDR1 reads LGHNA; CDR2 reads YNFKEQ. The CDR3 here is CASSASLAGATDTQYF. In nucleotides, the CDR3 is TGTGCCAGCAGTGCATCACTAGCGGGGGCCACAGATACGCAGTATTTT.

The chain joins TRBV30 to TRBJ2-3, with a tentative D call TRBD2 (5 bases). Between the trimmed V and J ends, which lost 2 bases and 0 bases, there was a span of 9 bases. The length of the CDR3 is 14 residues. Per the germline V gene, CDR1 is GTSNPN and CDR2 is SVGIG (reference sequence). CDR3 region: CAWSSGISTDTQYF. CDR3 DNA: TGTGCCTGGAGTTCGGGGATTAGCACAGATACGCAGTATTTT.

The V and J genes are TRBV5-4 and TRBJ1-1, with D perhaps matching TRBD1 (6 bases). This CDR3 has 14 amino acids. CDR1 and CDR2 (germline): SGHNT, YYREEE (reference sequence). Trimming cost V 3 bases and J 0 bases, with 9 bases left between them. The CDR3 loop reads CASSSTGLNTEAFF. CDR3 nucleotides: TGTGCCAGCAGCTCGACAGGTTTGAACACTGAAGCTTTCTTT.

The chain recombines TRBV28 with TRBJ1-4; 7 positions match TRBD1. V was clipped by 8 bases and J by 4 bases; unmatched bases: 7. The CDR3 is 14 amino acids. Per germline, CDR1 MDHEN and CDR2 SYDVKM. The CDR3 here is CASRSGTVNEKLFF. The DNA of the CDR3 is TGTGCCAGCCGTTCCGGGACAGTTAATGAAAAACTGTTTTTT.

This chain joins TRBV29-1 and TRBJ1-4, with D perhaps TRBD1 (5 bases). CDR3 length equals 13 residues. Germline assignment: CDR1 SQVTM and CDR2 ANQGSEA. V lost 6 bases and J 8 bases, leaving 16 bases between the germline ends. The CDR3 spells CSVSGGGLEKLFF. The CDR3 DNA follows: TGCAGCGTGTCGGGGGGAGGTCTCGAAAAACTGTTTTTT.

The chain couples TRBV19 to TRBJ1-2; D might be TRBD1 (6 bases). CDR1 and CDR2 (germline): LNHDA, SQIVND (reference sequence). The CDR3 spans 14 residues. Deletions cut 1 base from V and 2 bases from J, with 8 bases between. The CDR3 coding sequence is TGTGCCAGTAGTATAGGGCAGGGGAACTATGGCTACACCTTC. Translating gives CASSIGQGNYGYTF. Variable domain in full (rest from reference TRBV19 and TRBJ1-2): DGGITQSPKYLFRKEGQNVTLSCEQNLNHDAMYWYRQDPGQGLRLIYYSQIVNDFQKGDIAEGYSVSREKKESFPLTVTSAQKNPTAFYLCASSIGQGNYGYTFGSGTRLTVV.

V is TRBV3-1 (or the pseudogene TRBV3-2) and J is TRBJ2-5; 10 positions match TRBD2. After removal of 4 bases from V and 2 bases from J, the junction contained 4 bases not matched to a gene. The CDR3 is made up of 15 amino acids. Germline CDR1 reads LGHDT; CDR2 reads YNNKEL (reference sequence). In DNA form, the CDR3 reads TGTGCCAGCAGCCCGACTAGCGGGCGTCAAGAGACCCAGTACTTC. Amino acids: CASSPTSGRQETQYF.

This clone turned up a few times. The rearrangement links TRBV21-1 to TRBJ2-7; TRBD1 is the table's D call and was not checked against the DNA. TRBV21-1 is listed as a pseudogene. CDR3 length: 15 residues. CDR3 residues: CASSKGGRGRYEQYF. The CDR3 coding sequence is TGTGCCAGCAGCAAAGGGGGAAGGGGGCGCTACGAGCAGTACTTC.

This sequence joins TRBV5-8 and TRBJ2-2, with TRBD1 matching 8 bases. The CDR3 is made up of 17 amino acids. V trimming: 0 bases; J trimming: 4 bases; junction bases outside the gene matches: 8. CDR1 is SGHTS, CDR2 YDEGEE, per germline. CDR3 sequence: CASSLAGQGGRTGELFF. CDR3 nucleotides: TGTGCCAGCAGCTTGGCCGGACAGGGCGGGCGCACCGGGGAGCTGTTTTTT.